This TCR beta chain was sequenced in a study of response to subunit inactivated influenza vaccine. The study's findings and limits: The authors proposed limited new T cell recruitment per seasonal influenza vaccination.

V shed 5 bases and J shed 7 bases, with 18 bases lying between them. Germline CDR1 is SGHTA and CDR2 is FQGTGA. This CDR3 is built from 15 residues. Details on this clonotype: The antigen is undetermined.

TCRdb reprocessed the RT-PCR reads with MiXCR, giving one entry per CDR3 protein. The data contain some 600,000 distinct CDR3 sequences, about 14% of them singletons. The receptor's source is a man in his forties or fifties who received an inactivated influenza vaccine. This chain links TRBV7-3 with TRBJ2-1; TRBD1 might be the D (5 bases). The specimen comprised PBMCs from blood, sampled roughly 2 weeks before vaccination. In DNA, the CDR3 is TGTGCCAGCAGCCCGCTGACAGCGACAGAGAATGAGCAGTTCTTC. Its protein is CASSPLTATENEQFF.